A selection of T cell receptor beta chains follows, all from one sample in a study of cytotoxic CD8 clonotypes in ibrutinib-treated CLL. Profiled with immunoSEQ multiplex PCR; TCRdb holds only in-frame clones, not every one. This table has over 100,000 clones, 75% to 90% appearing once. Sequences were derived from PBMCs, sampled after 24 months of ibrutinib treatment. These receptors all come from a human donor with chronic lymphocytic leukemia. Both conserved end residues are trimmed from each CDR3. The order of the fields is V gene, CDR3 protein.

TRBV28 ASSLRTGSRYT
TRBV4-2 ASSQLAGAPSSYNEQF
TRBV30 AWSRTGEQY
TRBV27 ASSLEGTGEQF
TRBV5-8 ASSTDTYQPQH
TRBV6-5 ASSYSRGNSYEQY
TRBV28 ASTPGDSNSYEQY
TRBV6-6 ASSSGGPNSPLH
TRBV18 ASSPGRGQGSSPLH
TRBV5-5 ASSPSRTNYGYT
TRBV5-1 ASSSGLREKETQY
TRBV7-2 ASSLWAGQNTEAF
TRBV9 APGGQGITYEQY
TRBV29-1 SVTGQGAYNEQF
TRBV10-3 AISESAGRDEQF
TRBV28 ASSLGRSSTYGYT
TRBV28 ASTPGGRLSGYT
TRBV4-3 ASSLDGNQPQH
TRBV27 ASKLTGAVSYEQY
TRBV15 ATSIGTAVNPYT
TRBV28 ASSLSGLNQPQH
TRBV9 ASSVEGDTEAF
TRBV19 ASSATAMLDEQY
TRBV6-5 ASSSDSNYGYT
TRBV7-3 ASSSLDRGGGLGAKNIQY
TRBV7-9 ASSPQGYGYT
TRBV9 ASSPSQVMNTEAF
TRBV7-9 ASSLQGRRATGEAGELF
TRBV19 ASSIWGDSGAPQH
TRBV7-9 ASSRLAGGKNEQF
TRBV28 ASRLGLAASGANVLT
TRBV28 ASLDVGTDTQY
TRBV7-2 ASSSYTRHEQY
TRBV19 ASRWSSGTTDTQY
TRBV18 ASSPQTVAKNIQY
TRBV4-3 ASSQTGTGGYEQY
TRBV28 ASKGLAGFSSYEQY
TRBV15 ATSRDPSYEQY
TRBV5-1 ASSLGQGAAGNTIY
TRBV29-1 SVRDPLTYGYT
TRBV27 ASSSQPGTGGRQPQH